These 18 T cell receptor beta chains were sequenced from one sample in a study of pediatric ulcerative colitis (dated by TCRdb to the late 2010s). Receptors were amplified or captured by the immunoSEQ multiplex PCR assay. Drawn from immuneACCESS, this table holds only the in-frame rearrangements with V and J called that TCRdb kept. Clones are partly lost; checked studies trace under half to an unresolved V gene and leave the rest unexplained. Within this sample are some 24,000 clones, with about 69% of them counted one time only. Approximately 8% of the sample is taken by the ten largest. During colonoscopy, one to two pinch biopsies were obtained from the rectum for research. Specimen: gut tissue. The source is a boy younger than 18 with severe ulcerative colitis.

This chain joins TRBV21-1 and TRBJ2-2. TRBV21-1 is shown as a pseudogene. The CDR3 is 17 amino acids. This chain's CDR3 is CASSKVTFPLNTGELFF. CDR3 DNA sequence: TGTGCCAGCAGCAAAGTCACCTTCCCCTTGAACACCGGGGAGCTGTTTTTT.

J is TRBJ2-1 and V is TRBV11-3; 7 bases align to TRBD2. In germline, CDR1 is SGHNT, CDR2 YENEEA. The CDR3 is made up of 14 amino acids. V gave up 1 base and J gave up 5 bases; unmatched junction bases: 2. CDR3 protein: CASSLGGGDNEQFF. CDR3 bases: TGTGCCAGCAGCTTAGGGGGAGGGGACAATGAGCAGTTCTTC.

The rearrangement joins TRBV4-3 to TRBJ1-5; D is unresolved. Germline V gene data show CDR1 as LGHNA and CDR2 as YSLEER. The CDR3 spans 13 residues. Between the trimmed V and J ends, which lost 1 base and 5 bases, there was a span of 6 bases. For the CDR3, the DNA is TGCGCCAGCAGCCAAGCAGAGGATCAGCCCCAGCATTTT. As protein: CASSQAEDQPQHF.

The chain recombines TRBV2 with TRBJ2-3, with D perhaps matching TRBD2 (7 bases). Germline V gives CDR1 SNHLY, CDR2 FYNNEI. With 4 bases removed from V and 6 bases from J, the gap between germline ends came to 14 bases. The CDR3 is 14 amino acids. The CDR3 DNA follows: TGTGCCAGCAGTGTAACGGGGGGCGAGGATACGCAGTATTTT. Amino acid sequence: CASSVTGGEDTQYF.

In its sample, this clone was seen a few times. CDR3 residues: CASSVEDSGRITGELFF. The CDR3 region has the DNA TGTGCCAGCAGCGTAGAGGATAGCGGGAGAATCACCGGGGAGCTGTTTTTT. The gene calls are TRBV9 and TRBJ2-2; TRBD2 aligns across 9 bases. The V and J ends lost 0 bases and 4 bases, in that order; junction bases with no gene match: 7. The CDR3 length is 17 residues. CDR1 is SGDLS and CDR2 is YYNGEE in the germline V gene.

This clone turned up a few times. This sequence joins TRBV30 and TRBJ2-2; D is possibly TRBD1 (6 bases). CDR1 is GTSNPN and CDR2 is SVGIG in the germline V gene (reference sequence). This CDR3 has 14 amino acids. V lost 3 bases and J lost 0, with 8 bases in between. The CDR3 region has the DNA TGTGCCTGGAGGAACAGGGCGAACACCGGGGAGCTGTTTTTT. Amino acid sequence: CAWRNRANTGELFF.

This clone was detected only once. One end of the junction does not line up with germline, which may come from a read error. V and J are TRBV7-2 and TRBJ2-7; D is perhaps TRBD2 (6 bases). CDR1 and CDR2 from the germline V gene are SGHTA and FQGNSA. The CDR3 spans 15 residues. CDR3 amino acids: CASSLGAGQGGEQYF. CDR3 DNA: TGTGCTAGCAGCTTAGGCGCGGGGCAGGGCGGGGAGCAGTACTTC.

Notes on this clone: This CDR3 is also generated by other DNA sequences in the sample. The J gene is TRBJ1-5, the V gene TRBV7-2; unclear D gene. V was cut by 1 base and J by 1 base, with 8 bases left in between. The CDR3 has 15 amino acids. CDR1 is SGHTA and CDR2 is FQGNSA in the germline V gene. CDR3 nucleotide sequence: TGTGCCAGCAGCTTAGGCGGTTTCAGCAATCAGCCCCAGCATTTT. Translated: CASSLGGFSNQPQHF.

The genes are TRBV12-2 and TRBJ2-7; TRBD2 is the table's D call and was not checked against the DNA. TRBV12-2 corresponds to a pseudogene. The CDR3 runs to 21 residues. The CDR3 coding sequence is TGTGCAAGTCGCTTGTGGGCTGGGGGCGTACTAGCGAGAACCCAAACCTACGAGCAGTACTTC. It encodes CASRLWAGGVLARTQTYEQYF.

This clone was detected a few times. This chain connects TRBV19 to TRBJ1-1, with unresolved D. The V gene lost 4 bases and the J gene lost 8 bases, with 17 bases spanning the gap. The CDR3 is made up of 14 amino acids. Germline V gene sequence: CDR1 LNHDA, CDR2 SQIVND (reference sequence). Here the CDR3 reads CASSTPDGSPEAFF. The CDR3 nucleotides are TGTGCCAGTAGTACCCCGGACGGAAGCCCGGAAGCTTTCTTT.

The chain employs TRBV6-5 and TRBJ2-1; 9 nucleotides agree with TRBD2. After removal of 6 bases from V and 5 bases from J, the junction contained 5 bases not matched to a gene. CDR3 length: 14 residues. Germline V gives CDR1 MNHEY, CDR2 SVGAGI. The CDR3 nucleotides read TGTGCCAGCAGCACTAGCGGGCCAAACAATGAGCAGTTCTTC. This sequence encodes CASSTSGPNNEQFF.

The CDR3 DNA reads TGTGCCAGCAGTGAAAGGGGGACTAGCTCCTACAATGAGCAGTTCTTC. Amino acid sequence: CASSERGTSSYNEQFF. The chain couples TRBV2 to TRBJ2-1, with 8 bases that match TRBD2. Looked up from germline, CDR1 is SNHLY and CDR2 is FYNNEI. The junction had 3 bases not matched to a gene; V was cut back by 2 bases and J by 0 bases. The CDR3 is 16 amino acids.

V usage is TRBV9 and J usage is TRBJ1-4, with D maybe TRBD1 (5 bases). The CDR3 contains 16 residues. CDR1 SGDLS and CDR2 YYNGEE come from the germline V gene. Between the trimmed V and J ends, which lost 3 bases and 1 base, there was a span of 13 bases. This CDR3 reads CASSGGTWGTNEKLFF. The CDR3 bases are TGTGCCAGCAGCGGCGGGACCTGGGGAACTAATGAAAAACTGTTTTTT.

CDR3 sequence (DNA): TGTGCCAGCGCCGGCGAGTCCGGGCACACCATATATTTT. This encodes CASAGESGHTIYF. This chain joins TRBV2 and TRBJ1-3; D is unclear. The germline CDR1 and CDR2 sequences are SNHLY and FYNNEI. The ends were cut back, 8 bases at V and 8 bases at J, with 16 bases in the middle. The CDR3 spans 13 residues.

The chain has TRBV29-1 and TRBJ2-4; D uncertain. Per the germline V gene, CDR1 is SQVTM and CDR2 is ANQGSEA. V lost 2 bases, J lost 0 bases, and 14 bases lay in between. The CDR3 has 16 residues. CDR3 DNA sequence: TGCAGCGTTGAAAGGGTCGAAAAACTAGCCAAAAACATTCAGTACTTC. Translation: CSVERVEKLAKNIQYF.

The CDR3 nucleotides read TGCAGCGTTGTCCTTGCTCTGTCAAACTACGACAATGAGCAGTTCTTC. Translating gives CSVVLALSNYDNEQFF. The rearrangement joins TRBV29-1 to TRBJ2-1; no firm D call. The CDR3 runs to 16 residues. Trimming stripped 4 bases from V and 5 bases from J, with 21 bases between. Germline CDR1 reads SQVTM; CDR2 reads ANQGSEA.

This clone was detected once. This sequence joins TRBV9 and TRBJ2-7; 8 positions match TRBD1. V shed 2 bases and J 2 bases; nucleotides not matched to a gene: 12. CDR1 and CDR2 (germline): SGDLS, YYNGEE. The CDR3 is 17 amino acids. In DNA form, the CDR3 reads TGTGCCAGCAGCGTCATCCTCACGGGACAGGACACCTACGAGCAGTACTTC. This gives the protein CASSVILTGQDTYEQYF. Full variable domain (remainder filled in from reference TRBV9 and TRBJ2-7): DSGVTQTPKHLITATGQRVTLRCSPRSGDLSVYWYQQSLDQGLQFLIQYYNGEERAKGNILERFSAQQFPDLHSELNLSSLELGDSALYFCASSVILTGQDTYEQYFGPGTRLTVT.

V usage is TRBV30 and J usage is TRBJ1-1; D remains ambiguous. CDR1 is GTSNPN and CDR2 is SVGIG in the germline V gene (reference sequence). There are 13 residues in the CDR3. The V end lost 0 bases, the J end lost 1 base, and 6 bases lay between the germline ends. CDR3 nucleotide sequence: TGTGCCTGGAGTGTACCAGGGAACACTGAAGCTTTCTTT. Amino acid sequence: CAWSVPGNTEAFF.